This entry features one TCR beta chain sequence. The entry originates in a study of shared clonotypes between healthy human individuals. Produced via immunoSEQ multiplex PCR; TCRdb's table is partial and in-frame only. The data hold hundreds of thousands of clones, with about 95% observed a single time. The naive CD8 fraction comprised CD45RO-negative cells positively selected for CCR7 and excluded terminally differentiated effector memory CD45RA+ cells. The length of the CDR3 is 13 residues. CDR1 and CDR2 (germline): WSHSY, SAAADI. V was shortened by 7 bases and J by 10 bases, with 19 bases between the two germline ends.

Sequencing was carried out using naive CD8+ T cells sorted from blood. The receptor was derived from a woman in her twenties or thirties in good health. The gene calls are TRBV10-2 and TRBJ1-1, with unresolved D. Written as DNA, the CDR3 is TGCGCCAGCACCCCTGGCCCTAAGGATGGAGCTTTCTTT. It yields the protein CASTPGPKDGAFF.